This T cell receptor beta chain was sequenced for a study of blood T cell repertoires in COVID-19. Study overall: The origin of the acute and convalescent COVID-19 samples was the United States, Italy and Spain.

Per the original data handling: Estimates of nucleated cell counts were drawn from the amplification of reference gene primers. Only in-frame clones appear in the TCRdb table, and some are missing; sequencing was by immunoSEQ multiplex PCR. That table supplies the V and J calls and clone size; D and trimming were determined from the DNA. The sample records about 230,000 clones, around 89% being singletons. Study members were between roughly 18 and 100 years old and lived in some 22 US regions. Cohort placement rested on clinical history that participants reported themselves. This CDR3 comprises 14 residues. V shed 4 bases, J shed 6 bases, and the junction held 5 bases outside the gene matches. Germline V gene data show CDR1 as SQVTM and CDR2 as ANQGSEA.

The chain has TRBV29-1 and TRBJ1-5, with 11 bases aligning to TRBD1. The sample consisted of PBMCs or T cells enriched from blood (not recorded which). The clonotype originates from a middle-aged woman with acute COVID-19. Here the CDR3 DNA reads TGCAGCGTTGCGGACAGGGGGCTAAGTCAGCCCCAGCATTTT. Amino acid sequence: CSVADRGLSQPQHF.